Presented here are 20 T cell receptor beta chains from one specimen sequenced in a study of shared clonotypes between healthy human individuals. The repertoire was sequenced with immunoSEQ multiplex PCR; TCRdb's copy has only in-frame clones and lacks some. Altogether about 2 million clones are present, 95% being singletons, with the ten largest covering more than 0.1%. Sequenced input: naive CD4+ T cells sorted from blood. This sample's subset: CD45RA+ positively selected. All receptors come from a man aged 18 to 30 in good health.

The V call is TRBV30, the J call TRBJ1-4, with D hard to call. Looked up from germline, CDR1 is GTSNPN and CDR2 is SVGIG (reference sequence). The CDR3 spans 13 residues. Trimming cost V 5 bases and J 8 bases, with 15 bases left between them. This CDR3 is CAWHSLAGEKLFF. DNA for the CDR3: TGTGCCTGGCATTCTCTGGCGGGAGAAAAACTGTTTTTT.

The chain links TRBV9 to TRBJ2-2; TRBD2 aligns across 8 bases. Trimming removed 0 bases from V and 5 bases from J; junction bases left unmatched: 12. CDR1 SGDLS and CDR2 YYNGEE come from the germline V gene. CDR3 length equals 18 residues. CDR3 region: CASSVGEERGPRTGELFF. DNA for the CDR3: TGTGCCAGCAGCGTAGGCGAGGAGCGGGGGCCGAGGACCGGGGAGCTGTTTTTT.

J is TRBJ1-1 and V is TRBV2, with TRBD1 matching over 9 bases. With 6 bases clipped from V and 5 bases from J, the junction kept 4 bases outside the gene matches. Per the germline V gene, CDR1 is SNHLY and CDR2 is FYNNEI. This CDR3 has 13 amino acids. The CDR3 is CASSTGGRTEAFF. The CDR3 DNA sequence: TGTGCCAGCAGCACAGGGGGCCGGACTGAAGCTTTCTTT.

V usage is TRBV10-1 and J usage is TRBJ1-6; TRBD1 matches 7 bases. The germline gives CDR1 WNHNN, CDR2 SYGVQD (reference sequence). This CDR3 is built from 15 residues. With 5 bases clipped from V and 5 bases from J, the junction kept 6 bases outside the gene matches. CDR3 in DNA: TGCGCCAGCAGTCCATCGGGGACAGATAATTCACCCCTCCACTTT. Translation: CASSPSGTDNSPLHF.

Details on this clone: Within the sample, other DNA sequences also encode this same CDR3. The J gene is TRBJ2-5, the V gene TRBV14, with TRBD1 as a possible D gene (5 bases). Germline values: CDR1 SGHDN, CDR2 FVKESK. The ends were cut back, 4 bases at V and 5 bases at J, with 5 bases in the middle. The CDR3 has 11 residues. The CDR3 spells CASSPGETQYF. In DNA form, the CDR3 reads TGTGCCAGCAGCCCAGGGGAGACCCAGTACTTC.

The chain uses TRBV7-2 and TRBJ1-2; 7 nucleotides line up with TRBD1. The V gene end was trimmed by 3 bases and the J gene end by 8 bases; junction bases not matched to a gene: 6. The CDR3 runs 13 residues. Germline V lookup: CDR1 SGHTA, CDR2 FQGNSA. As DNA, the CDR3 is TGTGCCAGCAGCTTTACGACAGGGAGAGGCTACACCTTC. Protein: CASSFTTGRGYTF.

In regard to this clone: This same CDR3 is encoded by further DNA sequences in the sample. The chain uses TRBV10-3 and TRBJ1-4, with a weak D call TRBD1 (5 bases). Germline lookup yields CDR1 ENHRY and CDR2 SYGVKD. The CDR3 consists of 14 residues. With 2 bases removed from V and 5 bases from J, the gap between germline ends came to 9 bases. The DNA for the CDR3 is TGTGCCATCAGTGAGAGTAGGGGCAATGAAAAACTGTTTTTT. Translating it yields CAISESRGNEKLFF.

The chain employs TRBV5-4 and TRBJ2-4; 9 nucleotides agree with TRBD1. Trimming removed 4 bases from V and 0 bases from J; junction bases left unmatched: 5. CDR3 length: 16 amino acids. Germline assignment: CDR1 SGHNT and CDR2 YYREEE (reference sequence). CDR3 region: CASSNGTGLAKNIQYF. DNA of the CDR3: TGTGCCAGCAGCAATGGGACAGGGTTAGCCAAAAACATTCAGTACTTC.

This chain joins TRBV5-4 and TRBJ1-4; tentatively, D is TRBD1 (6 bases). Germline loops: CDR1 SGHNT, CDR2 YYREEE (reference sequence). This CDR3 is built from 14 residues. V was shortened by 0 bases and J by 4 bases, with 7 bases between the two germline ends. The CDR3 DNA reads TGTGCCAGCAGCTTGGGGGGGCGTAATGAAAAACTGTTTTTT. It yields the protein CASSLGGRNEKLFF.

The chain joins TRBV12-5 to TRBJ2-2, with a tentative D call TRBD1 (6 bases). CDR1 and CDR2 from the germline V gene are LGHNT and FRNRAP. Deletions cut 5 bases from V and 5 bases from J, with 9 bases between. The length of the CDR3 is 13 residues. CDR3 sequence reads: CASGGDRTGELFF. CDR3 sequence (DNA): TGTGCTAGTGGTGGAGACAGGACCGGGGAGCTGTTTTTT. The whole variable domain, filled in from reference TRBV12-5 and TRBJ2-2, reads DARVTQTPRHKVTEMGQEVTMRCQPILGHNTVFWYRQTMMQGLELLAYFRNRAPLDDSGMPKDRFSAEMPDATLATLKIQPSEPRDSAVYFCASGGDRTGELFFGEGSRLTVL.

The chain carries TRBV6-1 and TRBJ2-7, with 7 bases that match TRBD1. The CDR3 consists of 14 residues. Germline lookup yields CDR1 MNHNS and CDR2 SASEGT. J lost 2 bases, V lost 6 bases, and 7 bases had no gene match. CDR3 nucleotide sequence: TGTGCCAGCAGAAACCAGGGACAGACCTACGAGCAGTACTTC. Protein sequence: CASRNQGQTYEQYF.

This chain connects TRBV7-2 to TRBJ1-1; D remains ambiguous. Germline V gene lookup returns CDR1 SGHTA and CDR2 FQGNSA. Trimming removed 1 base from V and 4 bases from J, with 16 bases in between. The CDR3 is 16 amino acids. CDR3 region: CASSLGRVGLGTEAFF. The CDR3, as DNA: TGTGCCAGCAGCTTAGGCCGCGTTGGGCTGGGCACTGAAGCTTTCTTT.

V gene TRBV6-1 combines with J gene TRBJ1-5, with D unresolved. The germline V gene encodes CDR1 MNHNS and CDR2 SASEGT. V dropped 2 bases and J dropped 0 bases, with 8 bases sitting between them. The CDR3 spans 15 residues. The CDR3 sequence: CASSERAPSNQPQHF. The CDR3 DNA reads as TGTGCCAGCAGTGAAAGGGCACCTAGCAATCAGCCCCAGCATTTT.

The V call is TRBV7-9, the J call TRBJ2-5, with a possible D match to TRBD2 (5 bases). Germline CDR1 and CDR2: SEHNR and FQNEAQ (reference sequence). The CDR3 covers 14 residues. Deletions cut 8 bases from V and 5 bases from J, with 18 bases between. The CDR3 DNA is TGTGCCAGCGGGCCTCTCGGGCGCGGGGAGACCCAGTACTTC. As protein: CASGPLGRGETQYF.

This chain connects TRBV6-1 to TRBJ2-5; D may be TRBD1 (6 bases). The V and J ends lost 8 bases and 5 bases respectively, with 18 bases between them. Per the germline V gene, CDR1 is MNHNS and CDR2 is SASEGT. The CDR3 runs to 14 residues. In nucleotides, the CDR3 is TGTGCCAGCGGAGACATACAGGGACGGGAGACCCAGTACTTC. Translated: CASGDIQGRETQYF.

The chain links TRBV7-9 to TRBJ1-6; D might be TRBD1 (6 bases). CDR3 size: 15 residues. The V end was cut by 6 bases, the J end by 5 bases, with 14 bases between. Per the germline V gene, CDR1 is SEHNR and CDR2 is FQNEAQ (reference sequence). CDR3 sequence: CASSPYGQHNSPLHF. In DNA form, the CDR3 reads TGTGCCAGCAGTCCGTACGGACAGCATAATTCACCCCTCCACTTT.

This chain joins TRBV7-8 and TRBJ2-3, with 16 bases fitting TRBD2. Trimming took 3 bases from V and 2 from J; bases not matched to a gene: 11. CDR1 is SGHVS, CDR2 FQNEAQ, per germline. The CDR3 runs to 20 residues. The CDR3 protein is CASSFAGGTSGRVYTDTQYF. The DNA for the CDR3 is TGTGCCAGCAGCTTTGCGGGGGGGACTAGCGGGAGGGTTTACACAGATACGCAGTATTTT.

This clone was recorded only once. The CDR3 DNA reads TGCGCCACCCAGACAGGGATTGGAAACACCATATATTTT. Translation: CATQTGIGNTIYF. V gene TRBV10-1 combines with J gene TRBJ1-3; 7 bases agree with TRBD1. CDR3 length equals 13 residues. V gave up 10 bases and J gave up 3 bases; unmatched junction bases: 6. CDR1 and CDR2 from the germline V gene are WNHNN and SYGVQD (reference sequence).

The chain combines TRBV10-2 with TRBJ2-3; D is undetermined. Trimming removed 8 bases at V and 0 bases at J, with 6 bases between. The CDR3 covers 12 residues. Germline CDR1 reads WSHSY; CDR2 reads SAAADI. For the CDR3, the DNA is TGCGCCAGCTCTGACAGCACAGATACGCAGTATTTT. This gives the protein CASSDSTDTQYF.

The genes are TRBV5-4 and TRBJ2-1; no firm D call. The V gene lost 2 bases and the J gene lost 11 bases, with 8 bases spanning the gap. This CDR3 has 11 amino acids. Germline CDR1 SGHNT, CDR2 YYREEE (reference sequence). DNA of the CDR3: TGTGCCAGCAGCTTAGCACTACAGCAGTTCTTC. This translates into CASSLALQQFF. The complete variable domain, with remaining parts taken from reference TRBV5-4 and TRBJ2-1, reads ETGVTQSPTHLIKTRGQQVTLRCSSQSGHNTVSWYQQALGQGPQFIFQYYREEENGRGNFPPRFSGLQFPNYSSELNVNALELDDSALYLCASSLALQQFFGPGTRLTVL.